The present entry profiles one TCR beta chain with its context. Its antigen is currently not known. One base away there is no much larger clone; base qualities are not given. The CDR3 regions of human TCRbeta chains were analyzed by immunosequencing. The original pipeline was this. TCRs in the repertoires were compared against a reference library of SARS-CoV-2-specific TCRs that had been generated with the MIRA antigen-specificity platform. Breadth meant the fraction of unique TCRs that were SARS-CoV-2-associated, whereas depth meant the fraction of total T cells that were SARS-CoV-2-associated. Each spike-specific TCR was assigned to its reactive spike region and to a CD4 or CD8 class using the MIRA data. Log10-transformed breadth and depth values were compared by one-way ANOVA with Sidak's multiple comparisons tests. Drawn from immuneACCESS, this table holds only the in-frame rearrangements with V and J called that TCRdb kept. Clones are partly lost; checked studies trace under half to an unresolved V gene and leave the rest unexplained. The DNA was the basis for D and trimming; V, J and clone size are from that table. The table for this sample lists about 100,000 clones; about nine tenths of them were counted only once. The ten largest clones represent 7.5% to 9.5% of the sample.

There are 14 amino acids in the CDR3, from cysteine to phenylalanine inclusive. Just the 42-base CDR3 DNA is kept, in frame starting at base 1. V loses 6 bases, J loses 5 bases, and the germline ends lie 14 bases apart. The germline V gene gives CDR1 as MNHEY and CDR2 as SVGAGI. This sample stems from a study of T cell responses to AZD1222 COVID-19 vaccine (dated by TCRdb to the early 2020s). In the study overall: TCR sequencing covered about 230 trial participants: approximately 200 given two doses of AZD1222 and approximately 26 given two doses of MenACWY control vaccine. Enrollment into the trials was organized by age into subgroups of 18-55, 56-69 and 70-plus years, and those subgroups contained about 150, 27 and 61 TCR-sequenced participants, respectively.

Reading the label with the study, this specimen's time point is: about 28 days (+/-7) after the second vaccine dose. AZD1222 recipients whose second dose came at about 4 weeks and those whose second dose came at about 12 weeks were combined into one group, since spike-specific TCR depth and breadth did not differ between the two schedules. Vaccinee samples were obtained from the UK trials COV001 and COV002, which included a single-blind randomized controlled phase 2/3 trial of AZD1222 (ChAdOx1 nCoV-19) in healthy adults. For TCRbeta chain sequencing, PBMC samples from trial participants were taken at day 0 and at day 28 after the second dose. What the authors observed across the whole study: Vaccine-associated CD4 TCRs spanned the whole spike protein, with dominant responses in regions 160-218 and 743-854. Participants were mostly white British and included more females than males, and it was suggested by the authors that clonal diversity may have been underestimated. After two AZD1222 doses, spike-specific TCR breadth and depth were significantly higher than at day 0 and than in MenACWY recipients. The 56-69-year group was small, and its depth increase did not reach significance, likely because of low power. Conclusions about previously exposed vaccinees are limited, since just five or six AZD1222 recipients were seropositive for SARS-CoV-2 at baseline. Because no samples from the day 14 peak response were available, repertoires could be characterized only after the peak T cell response. Reportedly, close to half of the unique spike-specific TCRs recognized epitopes lying outside the regions that are mutated in the B.1.351 and B.1.1.7 variants.

The input for sequencing was peripheral blood, taken 28 days after the second AZD1222 dose. This chain joins TRBV6-5 to TRBJ1-5; TRBD1 is perhaps the D gene, given 5 matching bases. This clonotype was obtained from an adult who received the AZD1222 COVID-19 vaccine. The nucleotide sequence reads TGTGCCAGCAGCCCCAGCAGGGATCATCAGCCCCAGCATTTT. It translates to CASSPSRDHQPQHF.